Ten or more counts support the clone carrying this T cell receptor (beta chain). Its antigen remains unidentified. The sample originates from a study of T cells in Graves' hyperthyroidism and ophthalmopathy. For the study at large: Specimen type is peripheral blood, collected at initial diagnosis prior to any treatment.

For Graves' hyperthyroidism to be stable, ophthalmopathy could not progress within 18 months. TCR beta CDR3 regions were amplified from RNA. During a first-round RT-PCR of the TCR CDR3, the HTBI primer set was used. TCRdb re-called the multiplex PCR reads with MiXCR, one entry per CDR3 protein. The sample consists of roughly 300,000 distinct CDR3 sequences, 15% to 20% of them appearing once. Study results and limitations: Expanded thyroid clonotypes (above 0.001) were mostly also found in blood.

This CDR3 region has 17 residues. The J segment lost 4 bases and the V segment lost 5 bases, leaving 14 bases of the junction unmatched. The sequenced sample consisted of blood. The sequence was collected from a woman aged 50 to 65 with Graves' hyperthyroidism. The chain links TRBV12-3 or TRBV12-4 to TRBJ2-5; 9 bases agree with TRBD1. The CDR3 is CASSKTWGDRAGETQYF. CDR3 coding DNA: TGTGCCAGCAGTAAGACGTGGGGGGACAGGGCTGGAGAGACCCAGTACTTC.